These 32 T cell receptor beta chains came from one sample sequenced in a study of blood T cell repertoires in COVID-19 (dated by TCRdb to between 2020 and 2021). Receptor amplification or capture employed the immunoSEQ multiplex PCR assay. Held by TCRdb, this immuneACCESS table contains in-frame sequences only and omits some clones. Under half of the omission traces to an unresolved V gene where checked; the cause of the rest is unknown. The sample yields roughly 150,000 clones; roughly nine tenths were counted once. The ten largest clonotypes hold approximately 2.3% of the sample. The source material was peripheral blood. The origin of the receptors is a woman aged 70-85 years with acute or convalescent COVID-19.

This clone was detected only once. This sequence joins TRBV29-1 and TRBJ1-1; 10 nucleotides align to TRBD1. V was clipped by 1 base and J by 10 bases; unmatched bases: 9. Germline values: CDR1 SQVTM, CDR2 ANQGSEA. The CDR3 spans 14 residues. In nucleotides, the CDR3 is TGCAGCGTTGAAGGTCAACCAAGGGACAGGGGAGCTTTCTTT. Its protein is CSVEGQPRDRGAFF. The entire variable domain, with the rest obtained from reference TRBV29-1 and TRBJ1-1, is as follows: SAVISQKPSRDICQRGTSLTIQCQVDSQVTMMFWYRQQPGQSLTLIATANQGSEATYESGFVIDKFPISRPNLTFSTLTVSNMSPEDSSIYLCSVEGQPRDRGAFFGQGTRLTVV.

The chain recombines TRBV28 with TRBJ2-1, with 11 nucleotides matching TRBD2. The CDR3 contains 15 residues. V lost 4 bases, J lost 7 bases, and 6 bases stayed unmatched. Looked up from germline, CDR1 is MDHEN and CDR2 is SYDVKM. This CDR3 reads CASSSSGGLVNEQFF. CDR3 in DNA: TGTGCCAGCAGTTCTAGCGGGGGGTTGGTAAATGAGCAGTTCTTC.

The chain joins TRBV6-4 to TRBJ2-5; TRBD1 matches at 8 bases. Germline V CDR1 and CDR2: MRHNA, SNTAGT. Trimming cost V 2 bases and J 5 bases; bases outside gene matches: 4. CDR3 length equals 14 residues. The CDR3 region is CASSDGTGLETQYF. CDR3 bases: TGTGCCAGCAGTGACGGGACAGGCTTGGAGACCCAGTACTTC.

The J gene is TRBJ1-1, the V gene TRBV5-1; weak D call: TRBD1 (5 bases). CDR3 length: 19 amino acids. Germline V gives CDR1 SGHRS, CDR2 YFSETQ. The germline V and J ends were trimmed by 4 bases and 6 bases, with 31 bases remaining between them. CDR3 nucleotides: TGCGCCAGCAGCCCCTTTAGGTCAGCGAAGGGACTCGAAAATGCTGAAGCTTTCTTT. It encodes CASSPFRSAKGLENAEAFF.

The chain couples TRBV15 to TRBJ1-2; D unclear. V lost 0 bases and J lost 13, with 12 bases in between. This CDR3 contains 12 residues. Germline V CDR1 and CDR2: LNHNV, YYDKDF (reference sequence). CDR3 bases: TGTGCCACCAGCAGAGATCCGGGGTATCGCACCTTC. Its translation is CATSRDPGYRTF. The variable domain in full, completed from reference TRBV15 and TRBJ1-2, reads DAMVIQNPRYQVTQFGKPVTLSCSQTLNHNVMYWYQQKSSQAPKLLFHYYDKDFNNEADTPDNFQSRRPNTSFCFLDIRSPGLGDTAMYLCATSRDPGYRTFGSGTRLTVV.

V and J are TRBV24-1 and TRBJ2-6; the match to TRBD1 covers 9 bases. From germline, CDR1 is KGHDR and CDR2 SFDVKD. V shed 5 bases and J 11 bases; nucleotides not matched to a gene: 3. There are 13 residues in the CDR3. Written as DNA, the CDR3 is TGTGCCACCAGTGCCACAGGGGGCCACGTCCTGACTTTC. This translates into CATSATGGHVLTF.

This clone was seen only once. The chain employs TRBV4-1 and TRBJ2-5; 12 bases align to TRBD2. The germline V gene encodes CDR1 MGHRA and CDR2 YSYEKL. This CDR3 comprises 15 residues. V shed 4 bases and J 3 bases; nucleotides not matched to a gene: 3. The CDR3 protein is CASSLRLAGEETQYF. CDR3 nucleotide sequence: TGCGCCAGCAGCCTTCGACTAGCGGGGGAAGAGACCCAGTACTTC.

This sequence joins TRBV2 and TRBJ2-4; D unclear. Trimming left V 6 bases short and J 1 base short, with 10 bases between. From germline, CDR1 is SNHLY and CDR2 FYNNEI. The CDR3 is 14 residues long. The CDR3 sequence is CASRNQVAKNIQYF. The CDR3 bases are TGTGCCAGCAGAAATCAGGTGGCCAAAAACATTCAGTACTTC.

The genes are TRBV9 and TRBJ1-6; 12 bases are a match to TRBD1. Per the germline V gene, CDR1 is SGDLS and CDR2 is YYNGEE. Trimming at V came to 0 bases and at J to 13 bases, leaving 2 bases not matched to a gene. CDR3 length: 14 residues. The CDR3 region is CASSVGDRGLPLHF. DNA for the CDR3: TGTGCCAGCAGCGTAGGGGACAGGGGGCTTCCCCTCCACTTT. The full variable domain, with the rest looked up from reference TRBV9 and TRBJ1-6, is DSGVTQTPKHLITATGQRVTLRCSPRSGDLSVYWYQQSLDQGLQFLIQYYNGEERAKGNILERFSAQQFPDLHSELNLSSLELGDSALYFCASSVGDRGLPLHFGNGTRLTVT.

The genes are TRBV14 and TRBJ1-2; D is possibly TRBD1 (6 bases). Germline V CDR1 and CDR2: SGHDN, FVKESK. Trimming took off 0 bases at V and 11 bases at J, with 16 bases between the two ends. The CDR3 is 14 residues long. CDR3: CASSQDYQSRGYTF. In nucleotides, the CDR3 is TGTGCCAGCAGCCAAGATTACCAATCTAGGGGGTACACCTTC. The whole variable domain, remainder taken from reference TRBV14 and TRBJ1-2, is EAGVTQFPSHSVIEKGQTVTLRCDPISGHDNLYWYRRVMGKEIKFLLHFVKESKQDESGMPNNRFLAERTGGTYSTLKVQPAELEDSGVYFCASSQDYQSRGYTFGSGTRLTVV.

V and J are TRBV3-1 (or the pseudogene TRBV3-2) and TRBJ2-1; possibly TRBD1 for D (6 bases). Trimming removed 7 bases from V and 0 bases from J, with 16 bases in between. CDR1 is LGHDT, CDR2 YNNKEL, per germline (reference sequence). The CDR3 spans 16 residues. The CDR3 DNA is TGTGCCAGCACTCAGGTGAGGGGGAGCTCCTACAATGAGCAGTTCTTC. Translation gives CASTQVRGSSYNEQFF.

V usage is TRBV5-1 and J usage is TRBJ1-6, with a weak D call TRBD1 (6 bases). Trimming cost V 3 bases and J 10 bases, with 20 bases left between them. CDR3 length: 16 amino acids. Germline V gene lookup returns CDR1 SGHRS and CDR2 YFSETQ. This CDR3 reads CASSWFSDSVGSPLHF. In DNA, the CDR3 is TGCGCCAGCAGCTGGTTCTCGGACAGTGTCGGCTCACCCCTCCACTTT.

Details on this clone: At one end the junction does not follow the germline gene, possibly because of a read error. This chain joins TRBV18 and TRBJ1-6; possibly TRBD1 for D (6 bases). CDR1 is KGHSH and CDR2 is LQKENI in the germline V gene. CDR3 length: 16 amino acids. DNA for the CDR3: TGTGCCAGCTCAACACCGATGGACAGCCATAATTCACCCCTCCACTTT. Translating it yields CASSTPMDSHNSPLHF.

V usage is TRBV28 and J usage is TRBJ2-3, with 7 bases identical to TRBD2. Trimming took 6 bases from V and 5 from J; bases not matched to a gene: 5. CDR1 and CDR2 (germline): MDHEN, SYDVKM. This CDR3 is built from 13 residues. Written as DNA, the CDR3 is TGTGCCAGCAGATGGACTAGAGGAGATACGCAGTATTTT. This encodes CASRWTRGDTQYF.

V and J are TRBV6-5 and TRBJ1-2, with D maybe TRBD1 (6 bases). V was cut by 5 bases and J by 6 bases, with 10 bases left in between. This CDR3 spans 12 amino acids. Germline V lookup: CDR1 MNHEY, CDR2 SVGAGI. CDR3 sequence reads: CASSPNRDGYTF. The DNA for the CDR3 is TGTGCCAGCAGTCCGAACAGGGATGGCTACACCTTC.

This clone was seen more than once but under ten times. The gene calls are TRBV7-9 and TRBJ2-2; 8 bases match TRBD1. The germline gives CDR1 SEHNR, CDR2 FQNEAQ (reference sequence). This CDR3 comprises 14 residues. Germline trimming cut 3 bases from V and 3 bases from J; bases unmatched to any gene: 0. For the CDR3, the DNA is TGTGCCAGCAGCTTGACAGGGGACACCGGGGAGCTGTTTTTT. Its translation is CASSLTGDTGELFF.

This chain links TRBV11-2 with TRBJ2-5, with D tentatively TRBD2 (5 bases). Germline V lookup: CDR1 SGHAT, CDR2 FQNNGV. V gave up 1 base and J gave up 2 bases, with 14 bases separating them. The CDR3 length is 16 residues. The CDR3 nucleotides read TGTGCCAGCAGCTTAGGCCTGGGAGTTCGTCAAGAGACCCAGTACTTC. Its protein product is CASSLGLGVRQETQYF.

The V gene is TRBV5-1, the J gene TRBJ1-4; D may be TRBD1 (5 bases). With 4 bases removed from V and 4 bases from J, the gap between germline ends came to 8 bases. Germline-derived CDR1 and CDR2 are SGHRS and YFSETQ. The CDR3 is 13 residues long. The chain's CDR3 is CASSPGLNEKLFF. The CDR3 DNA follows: TGCGCCAGCAGCCCGGGACTTAATGAAAAACTGTTTTTT.

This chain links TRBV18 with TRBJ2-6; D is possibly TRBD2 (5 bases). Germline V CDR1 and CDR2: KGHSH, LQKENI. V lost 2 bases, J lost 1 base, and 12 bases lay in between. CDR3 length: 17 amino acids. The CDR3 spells CASSPMPSGSGANVLTF. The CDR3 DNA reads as TGTGCCAGCTCACCAATGCCGTCGGGGTCTGGGGCCAACGTCCTGACTTTC.

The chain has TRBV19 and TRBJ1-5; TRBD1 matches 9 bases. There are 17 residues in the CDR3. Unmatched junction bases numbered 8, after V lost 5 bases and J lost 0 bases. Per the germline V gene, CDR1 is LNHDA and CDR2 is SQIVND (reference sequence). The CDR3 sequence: CASSPDRGGGSNQPQHF. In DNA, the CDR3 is TGTGCCAGTAGTCCCGACAGGGGGGGAGGTAGCAATCAGCCCCAGCATTTT.

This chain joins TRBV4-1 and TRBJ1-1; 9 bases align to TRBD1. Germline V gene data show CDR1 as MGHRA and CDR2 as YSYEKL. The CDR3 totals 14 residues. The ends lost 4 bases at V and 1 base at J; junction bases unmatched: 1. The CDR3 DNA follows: TGCGCCAGCAGCCGGGGACAGGGGAACACTGAAGCTTTCTTT. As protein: CASSRGQGNTEAFF.

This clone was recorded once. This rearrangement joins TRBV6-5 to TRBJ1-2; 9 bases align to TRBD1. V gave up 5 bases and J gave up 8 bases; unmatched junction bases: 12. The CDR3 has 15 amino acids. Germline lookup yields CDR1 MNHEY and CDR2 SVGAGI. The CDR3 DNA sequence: TGTGCCAGCAGTCCGTTCCGGACAGGGGCCGGGGGCTACACCTTC. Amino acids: CASSPFRTGAGGYTF.

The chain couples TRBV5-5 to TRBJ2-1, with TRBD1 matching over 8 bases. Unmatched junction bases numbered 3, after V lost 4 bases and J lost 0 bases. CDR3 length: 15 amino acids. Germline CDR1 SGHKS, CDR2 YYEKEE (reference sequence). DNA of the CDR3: TGTGCCAGCAGCCCCACAGGGGGCTCCTACAATGAGCAGTTCTTC. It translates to CASSPTGGSYNEQFF.

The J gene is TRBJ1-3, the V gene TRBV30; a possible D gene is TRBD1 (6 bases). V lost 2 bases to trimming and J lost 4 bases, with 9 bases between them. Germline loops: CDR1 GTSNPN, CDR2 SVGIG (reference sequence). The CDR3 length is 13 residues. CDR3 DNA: TGTGCCTGGAGTCGAGGGGGAGGAAACACCATATATTTT. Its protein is CAWSRGGGNTIYF.

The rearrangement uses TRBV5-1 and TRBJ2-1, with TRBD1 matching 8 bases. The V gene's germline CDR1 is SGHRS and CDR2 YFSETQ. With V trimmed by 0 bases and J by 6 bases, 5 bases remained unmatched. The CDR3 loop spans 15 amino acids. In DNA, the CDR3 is TGCGCCAGCAGCTTGGAGGGACAGGTCATCAATGAGCAGTTCTTC. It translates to CASSLEGQVINEQFF.

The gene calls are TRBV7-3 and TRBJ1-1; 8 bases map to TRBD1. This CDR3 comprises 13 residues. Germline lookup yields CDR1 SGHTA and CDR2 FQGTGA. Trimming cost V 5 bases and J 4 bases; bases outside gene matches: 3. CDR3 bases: TGTGCCAGCAGCCGAGACAGGGGCACTGAAGCTTTCTTT. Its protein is CASSRDRGTEAFF.

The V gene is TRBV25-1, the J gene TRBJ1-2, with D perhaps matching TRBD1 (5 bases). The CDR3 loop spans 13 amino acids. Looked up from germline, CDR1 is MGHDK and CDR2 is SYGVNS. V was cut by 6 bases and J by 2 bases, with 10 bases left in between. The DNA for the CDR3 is TGTGCCAGCAGCGGGGGACTGAACTATGGCTACACCTTC. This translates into CASSGGLNYGYTF.

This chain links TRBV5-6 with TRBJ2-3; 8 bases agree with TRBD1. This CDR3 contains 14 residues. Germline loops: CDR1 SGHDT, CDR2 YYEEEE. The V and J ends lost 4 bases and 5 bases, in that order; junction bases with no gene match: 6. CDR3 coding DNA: TGTGCCAGCAGCCCGGACAGGGTTGGAGATACGCAGTATTTT. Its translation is CASSPDRVGDTQYF.

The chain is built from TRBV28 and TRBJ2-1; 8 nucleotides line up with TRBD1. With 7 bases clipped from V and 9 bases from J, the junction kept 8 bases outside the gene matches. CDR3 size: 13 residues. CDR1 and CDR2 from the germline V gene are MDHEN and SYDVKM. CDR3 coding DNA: TGTGCCAGCATCAGGGACAGGATCGGTGAGCAGTTCTTC. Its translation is CASIRDRIGEQFF.

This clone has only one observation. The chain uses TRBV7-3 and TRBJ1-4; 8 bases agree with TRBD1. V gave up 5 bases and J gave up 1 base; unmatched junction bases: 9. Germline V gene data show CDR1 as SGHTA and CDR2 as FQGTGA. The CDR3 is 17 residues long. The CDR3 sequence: CASSHRGSDLTNEKLFF. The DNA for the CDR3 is TGTGCCAGCAGCCACAGGGGGTCTGATCTAACTAATGAAAAACTGTTTTTT.

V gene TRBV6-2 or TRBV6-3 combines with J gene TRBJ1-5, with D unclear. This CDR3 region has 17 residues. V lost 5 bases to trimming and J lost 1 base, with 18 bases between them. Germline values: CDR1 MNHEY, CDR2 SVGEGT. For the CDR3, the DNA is TGTGCCAGCAGTATCTTCGGGAGAGGGTACAGCAATCAGCCCCAGCATTTT. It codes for CASSIFGRGYSNQPQHF.

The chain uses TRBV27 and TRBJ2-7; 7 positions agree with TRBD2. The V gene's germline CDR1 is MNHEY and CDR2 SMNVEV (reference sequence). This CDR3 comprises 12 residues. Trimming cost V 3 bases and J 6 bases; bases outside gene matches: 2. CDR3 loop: CASSFWGGEQYV. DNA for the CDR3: TGTGCCAGCAGTTTTTGGGGGGGCGAGCAGTACGTC.